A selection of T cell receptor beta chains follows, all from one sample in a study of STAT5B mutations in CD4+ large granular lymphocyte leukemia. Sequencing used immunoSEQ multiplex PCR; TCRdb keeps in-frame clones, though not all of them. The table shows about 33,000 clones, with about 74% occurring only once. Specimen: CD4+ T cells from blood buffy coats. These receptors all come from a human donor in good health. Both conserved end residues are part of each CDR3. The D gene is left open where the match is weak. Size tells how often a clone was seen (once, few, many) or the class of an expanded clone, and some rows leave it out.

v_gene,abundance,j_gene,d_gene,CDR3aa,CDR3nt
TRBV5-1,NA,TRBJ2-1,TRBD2,CASSVLTSGTYNEQFF,TGCGCCAGCAGCGTCCTGACTAGCGGGACCTACAATGAGCAGTTCTTC
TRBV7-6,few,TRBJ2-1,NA,CASSPGGFGSNEQFF,TGTGCCAGCAGCCCTGGGGGCTTCGGGAGCAATGAGCAGTTCTTC
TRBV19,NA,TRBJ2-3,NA,CASRVLRGAEDTQYF,TGTGCCAGTAGAGTACTCAGGGGGGCAGAAGATACGCAGTATTTT
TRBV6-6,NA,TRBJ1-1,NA,CASTPTGMNTEAFF,TGTGCCAGCACACCGACAGGAATGAACACTGAAGCTTTCTTT
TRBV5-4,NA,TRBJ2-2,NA,CASTTDSTDRELFF,TGTGCCAGCACCACGGACAGCACGGACCGGGAGCTGTTTTTT
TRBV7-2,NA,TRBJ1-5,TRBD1,CASSSQGQPNQPQHF,TGTGCCAGCAGCTCACAGGGACAGCCCAATCAGCCCCAGCATTTT
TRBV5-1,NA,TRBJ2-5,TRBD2,CASRTSGRQETQYF,TGCGCCAGCAGGACTAGCGGGAGGCAAGAGACCCAGTACTTC
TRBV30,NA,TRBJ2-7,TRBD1,CAWSPGQGIEQYF,TGTGCCTGGAGTCCTGGACAGGGAATCGAGCAGTACTTC
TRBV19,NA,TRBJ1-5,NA,CASTVQGIGNQPQHF,TGTGCCAGTACGGTTCAGGGGATTGGCAATCAGCCCCAGCATTTT
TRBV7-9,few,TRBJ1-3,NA,CASSLGTGFGLRSGNTIYF,TGTGCCAGCAGCTTAGGCACAGGGTTCGGACTAAGGTCTGGAAACACCATATATTTT
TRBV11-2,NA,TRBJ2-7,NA,CASNRGLSYEQYF,TGTGCCAGCAACCGGGGCCTCTCCTACGAGCAGTACTTC
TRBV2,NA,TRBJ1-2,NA,CVTTHEGSYGYTF,TGTGTAACAACCCATGAAGGCTCCTATGGCTACACCTTC
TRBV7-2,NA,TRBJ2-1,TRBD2,CASSLGVAGRNEQFF,TGTGCCAGCAGCTTAGGGGTAGCGGGGCGGAATGAGCAGTTCTTC
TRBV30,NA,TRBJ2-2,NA,CAWSVRWDTGELFF,TGTGCCTGGAGTGTTAGGTGGGACACCGGGGAGCTGTTTTTT
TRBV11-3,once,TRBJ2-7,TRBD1,CASSPRQGFYEQYF,TGTGCCAGCAGCCCAAGACAGGGTTTCTACGAGCAGTACTTC
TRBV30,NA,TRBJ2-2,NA,CAWSAGGELFF,TGTGCCTGGAGTGCCGGGGGGGAGCTGTTTTTT
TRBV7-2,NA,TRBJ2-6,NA,CASSLIGATSGANVLTF,TGTGCCAGCAGCTTAATCGGCGCAACCTCTGGGGCCAACGTCCTGACTTTC
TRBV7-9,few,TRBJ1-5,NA,CASSLEGSNQPQHF,TGTGCCAGCAGCTTAGAGGGGAGCAATCAGCCCCAGCATTTT
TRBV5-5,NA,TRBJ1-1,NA,CASSPFTGEAFF,TGTGCCAGCAGCCCATTCACGGGTGAAGCTTTCTTT
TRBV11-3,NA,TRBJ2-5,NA,CASSLEGARETQYF,TGTGCCAGCAGCTTAGAGGGGGCGCGGGAGACCCAGTACTTC
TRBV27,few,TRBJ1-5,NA,CASSLGGNSNQPQHF,TGTGCCAGCAGTTTAGGGGGGAATAGCAATCAGCCCCAGCATTTT
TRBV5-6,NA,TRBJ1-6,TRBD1,CASSLVDGQGNSPLHF,TGTGCCAGCAGCTTGGTTGACGGACAGGGTAATTCACCCCTCCACTTT
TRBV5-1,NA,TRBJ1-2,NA,CASSLDTGPRPQPLF,TGCGCCAGCAGCTTGGATACCGGGCCCAGGCCTCAACCTCTCTTC
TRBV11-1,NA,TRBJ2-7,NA,CAGDSRSYYEQYF,TGTGCCGGTGACTCGCGGAGCTACTACGAGCAGTACTTC
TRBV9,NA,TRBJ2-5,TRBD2,CASSVGGTNQETQYF,TGTGCCAGCAGCGTAGGCGGGACTAACCAAGAGACCCAGTACTTC
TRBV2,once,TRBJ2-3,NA,CASKNEGDTQYF,TGTGCCAGCAAAAACGAGGGTGATACGCAGTATTTT
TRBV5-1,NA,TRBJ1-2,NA,CASSLGGGGNYGYTF,TGCGCCAGCAGCTTGGGTGGAGGCGGAAACTATGGCTACACCTTC
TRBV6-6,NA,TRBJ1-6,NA,CASSYDGENSPLHF,TGTGCCAGCAGTTACGATGGAGAAAATTCACCCCTCCACTTT
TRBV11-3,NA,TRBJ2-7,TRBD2,CASSYGLAGAYEQYF,TGTGCCAGCAGTTACGGACTAGCGGGAGCGTACGAGCAGTACTTC
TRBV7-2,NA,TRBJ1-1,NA,CASSLTATYTEAFF,TGTGCCAGCAGCTTGACAGCAACCTACACTGAAGCTTTCTTT
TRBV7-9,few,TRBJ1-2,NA,CASSLDRDGYTF,TGTGCCAGCAGCTTAGACAGGGACGGCTACACCTTC
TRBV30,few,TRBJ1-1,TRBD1,CAWTAGQGTNTEAFF,TGTGCCTGGACCGCCGGACAGGGGACGAACACTGAAGCTTTCTTT
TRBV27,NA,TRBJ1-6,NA,CASRESQGTYNSPLHF,TGTGCCAGCAGAGAGAGCCAGGGGACCTATAATTCACCCCTCCACTTT
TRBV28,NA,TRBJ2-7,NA,CASSPQGGVREQYF,TGTGCCAGCAGTCCCCAGGGGGGGGTCCGCGAGCAGTACTTC
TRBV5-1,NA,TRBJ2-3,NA,CASSWGLGTDTQYF,TGCGCCAGCAGCTGGGGACTCGGCACAGATACGCAGTATTTT
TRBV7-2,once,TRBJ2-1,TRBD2,CASSWREVGNEQFF,TGTGCCAGCAGCTGGCGGGAGGTCGGTAATGAGCAGTTCTTC
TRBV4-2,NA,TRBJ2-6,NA,CASSQEWVPSGANVLTF,TGTGCCAGCAGCCAAGAATGGGTACCCTCTGGGGCCAACGTCCTGACTTTC
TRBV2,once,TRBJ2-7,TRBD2,CASRNLAGAYEQYF,TGTGCCAGCAGGAATCTAGCGGGGGCCTACGAGCAGTACTTC
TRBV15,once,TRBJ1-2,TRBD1,CATSRNRGGNYGYTF,TGTGCCACCAGCAGAAACAGGGGAGGTAACTATGGCTACACCTTC
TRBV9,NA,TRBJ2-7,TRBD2,CASSGSSGGAQHEQYF,TGTGCCAGCAGCGGATCTAGCGGGGGGGCTCAACACGAGCAGTACTTC
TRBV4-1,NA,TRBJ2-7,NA,CASSQDQGSYEQYF,TGCGCCAGCAGCCAAGACCAGGGGTCCTACGAGCAGTACTTC
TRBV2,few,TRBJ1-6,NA,CASSELGSPLHF,TGTGCCAGCAGTGAATTAGGTTCACCCCTCCACTTT
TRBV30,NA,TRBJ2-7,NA,CAWSVDGWGYEQYF,TGTGCCTGGAGTGTAGACGGGTGGGGCTACGAGCAGTACTTC
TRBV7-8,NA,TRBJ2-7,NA,CASSFRTEKQYEQYF,TGTGCCAGCAGCTTCAGGACCGAAAAGCAATACGAGCAGTACTTC
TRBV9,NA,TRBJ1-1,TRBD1,CASSSQGGTEAFF,TGTGCCAGCAGCTCCCAGGGGGGCACTGAAGCTTTCTTT
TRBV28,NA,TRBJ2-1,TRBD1,CASSRDRGPHLLFF,TGTGCCAGCAGCAGGGACAGGGGGCCCCACTTGTTGTTCTTC
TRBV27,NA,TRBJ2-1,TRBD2,CASSAPYVSGLANEQFF,TGTGCCAGCAGTGCGCCATACGTTAGCGGGTTGGCAAATGAGCAGTTCTTC
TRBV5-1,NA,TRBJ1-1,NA,CASSGDAQNTEAFF,TGCGCCAGCAGCGGGGACGCTCAGAACACTGAAGCTTTCTTT
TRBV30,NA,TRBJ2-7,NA,CAWTGHGSYEQYF,TGTGCCTGGACAGGTCACGGATCCTACGAGCAGTACTTC
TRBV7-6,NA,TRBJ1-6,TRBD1,CASSSYRDRGYNSPLHF,TGTGCCAGCAGCTCCTACCGGGACAGGGGCTATAATTCACCCCTCCACTTT
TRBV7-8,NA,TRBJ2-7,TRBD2,CASSPQAGVNSYEQYF,TGTGCCAGCAGTCCCCAAGCGGGAGTTAACTCCTACGAGCAGTACTTC
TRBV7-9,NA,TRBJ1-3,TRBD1,CASRIYRRQGSGNTIYF,TGTGCCAGCAGGATATACCGACGACAGGGATCTGGAAACACCATATATTTT
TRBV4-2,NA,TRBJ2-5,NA,CASSQPGHRVETQYF,TGTGCCAGCAGCCAGCCGGGACACCGCGTGGAGACCCAGTACTTC
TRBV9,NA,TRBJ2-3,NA,CASSVGQNTDTQYF,TGTGCCAGCAGCGTAGGACAGAACACAGATACGCAGTATTTT
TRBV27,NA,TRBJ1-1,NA,CASSKKGITEAFF,TGTGCCAGCAGTAAAAAGGGAATAACTGAAGCTTTCTTT